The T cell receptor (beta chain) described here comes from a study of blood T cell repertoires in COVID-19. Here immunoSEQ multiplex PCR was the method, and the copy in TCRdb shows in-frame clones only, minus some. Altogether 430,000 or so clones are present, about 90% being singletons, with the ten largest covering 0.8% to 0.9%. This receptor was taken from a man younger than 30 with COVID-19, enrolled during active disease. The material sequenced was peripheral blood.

The CDR3 sequence is CASSNRQLRVWTDTQYF. The CDR3 DNA reads TGTGCCAGTAGTAACCGACAGTTGCGCGTTTGGACAGATACGCAGTATTTT. This chain joins TRBV19 and TRBJ2-3; a weak D match, TRBD1 (5 bases). This CDR3 is built from 17 residues. CDR1 is LNHDA and CDR2 is SQIVND in the germline V gene (reference sequence). V was trimmed by 4 bases and J by 3 bases, leaving 20 bases between them.